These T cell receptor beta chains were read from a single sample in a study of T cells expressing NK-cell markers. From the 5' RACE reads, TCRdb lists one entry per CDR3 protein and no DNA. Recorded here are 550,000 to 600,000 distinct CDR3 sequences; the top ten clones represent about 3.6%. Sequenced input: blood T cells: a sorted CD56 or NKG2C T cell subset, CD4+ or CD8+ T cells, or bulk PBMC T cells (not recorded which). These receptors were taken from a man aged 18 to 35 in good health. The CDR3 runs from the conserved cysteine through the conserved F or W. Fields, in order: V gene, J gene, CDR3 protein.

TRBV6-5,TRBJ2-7,CASSYPGTDNEQYF
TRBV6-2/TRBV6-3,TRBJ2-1,CASRVGLSSPYNEQFF
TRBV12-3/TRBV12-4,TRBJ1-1,CASIINTEAFF
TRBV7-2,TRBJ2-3,CASSSLSGVASTDTQYF
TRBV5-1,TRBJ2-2,CASSLSPENTGELFF
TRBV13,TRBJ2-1,CASSSPTSGNDNEQFF
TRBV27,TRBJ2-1,CASSLGRLSYNEQFF
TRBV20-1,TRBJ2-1,CSARPSDGPVYNEQFF
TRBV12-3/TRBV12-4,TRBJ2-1,CASTPGNLEQFF
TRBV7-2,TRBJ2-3,CASSFRGRSTDTQYF
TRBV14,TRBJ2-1,CASRDRGDNEQFF
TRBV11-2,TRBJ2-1,CASSLEAVQGNEQFF
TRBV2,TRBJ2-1,CASYWRNEQFF
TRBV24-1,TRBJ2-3,CATSDPNNRADTQYF
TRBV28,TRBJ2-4,CASRIGNIQYF
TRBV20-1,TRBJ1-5,CSARFPLGKGQPQHF
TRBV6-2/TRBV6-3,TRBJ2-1,CASSQGWGSSYNEQFF
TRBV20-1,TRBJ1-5,CSARDRVERPPNQPQHF